These T cell receptor beta chains were read from a single sample in a study of blood T cell repertoires in COVID-19. Assay used: immunoSEQ multiplex PCR; TCRdb lists only in-frame clones, some missing. This table has approximately 170,000 clones, 82% appearing once. Sequencing was done on a sample of peripheral blood. The receptor source for this set is a woman aged 80 or over with active or convalescent COVID-19. Each CDR3 is given with its conserved first and last residue. The D gene is left open where the match is weak. Part of the rows lack a size; the others show once, few, many or a class for expanded clones.

d_call	j_call	v_call	cdr3_length	clone_size	cdr3_aa	cdr3_nt
TRBD1	TRBJ1-5	TRBV12-3/TRBV12-4	12	.	CASSDRGQPQHF	TGTGCCAGCAGTGACAGGGGCCAGCCCCAGCATTTT
.	TRBJ2-5	TRBV7-9	16	.	CASSARTGGFLETQYF	.
.	TRBJ2-4	TRBV13	14	few	CASSGGGNKNIQYF	TGTGCCAGCAGCGGAGGAGGGAACAAAAACATTCAGTACTTC
.	TRBJ1-5	TRBV12-3/TRBV12-4	12	few	CASSLQNQPQHF	TGTGCCAGCAGTCTACAGAATCAGCCCCAGCATTTT
TRBD1	TRBJ2-7	TRBV6-5	14	few	CASSRTGWSYEQYF	TGTGCCAGCAGTAGGACAGGTTGGTCCTACGAGCAGTACTTC
.	TRBJ2-3	TRBV6-5	15	.	CASSLRGAQTDTQYF	TGTGCCAGCAGTCTTCGGGGGGCGCAAACAGATACGCAGTATTTT
.	TRBJ1-4	TRBV5-8	15	.	CASSLRGFQGEKLFF	TGTGCCAGCAGCTTAAGGGGCTTCCAAGGGGAAAAACTGTTTTTT
TRBD1	TRBJ1-1	TRBV6-5	13	many	CASSTIQGTEAFF	TGTGCCAGCAGCACTATACAGGGGACTGAAGCTTTCTTT
.	TRBJ2-7	TRBV3-1/TRBV3-2	12	.	CASSQAQGRKYF	TGTGCCAGCAGCCAAGCACAGGGCCGTAAGTACTTC
.	TRBJ1-1	TRBV18	12	.	CASSPLADEAFF	TGTGCCAGCTCACCACTGGCGGATGAAGCTTTCTTT